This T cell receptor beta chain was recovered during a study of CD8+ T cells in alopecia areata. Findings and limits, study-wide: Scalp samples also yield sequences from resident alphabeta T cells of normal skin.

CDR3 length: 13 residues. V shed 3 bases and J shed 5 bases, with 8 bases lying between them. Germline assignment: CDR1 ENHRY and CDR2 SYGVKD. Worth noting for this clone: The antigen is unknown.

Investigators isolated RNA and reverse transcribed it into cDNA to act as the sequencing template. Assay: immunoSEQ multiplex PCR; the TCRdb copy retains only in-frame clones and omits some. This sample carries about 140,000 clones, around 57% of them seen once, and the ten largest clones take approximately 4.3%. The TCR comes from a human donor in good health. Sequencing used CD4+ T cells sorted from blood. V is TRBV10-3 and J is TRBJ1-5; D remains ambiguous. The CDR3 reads CAISENRDQPQHF. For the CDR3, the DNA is TGTGCCATCAGTGAAAACCGCGATCAGCCCCAGCATTTT.